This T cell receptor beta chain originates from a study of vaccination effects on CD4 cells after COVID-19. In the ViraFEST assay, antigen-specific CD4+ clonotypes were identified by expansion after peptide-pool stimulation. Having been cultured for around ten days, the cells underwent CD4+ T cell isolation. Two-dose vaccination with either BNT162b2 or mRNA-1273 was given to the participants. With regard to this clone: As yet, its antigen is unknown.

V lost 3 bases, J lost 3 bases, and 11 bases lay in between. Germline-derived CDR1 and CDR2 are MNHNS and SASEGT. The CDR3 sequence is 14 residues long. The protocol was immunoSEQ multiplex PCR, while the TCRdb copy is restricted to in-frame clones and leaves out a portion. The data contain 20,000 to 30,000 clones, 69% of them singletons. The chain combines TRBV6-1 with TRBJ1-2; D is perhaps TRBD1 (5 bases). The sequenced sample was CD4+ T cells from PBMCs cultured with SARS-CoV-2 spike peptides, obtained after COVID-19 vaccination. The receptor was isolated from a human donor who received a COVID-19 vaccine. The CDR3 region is CASSDQGYYYGYTF. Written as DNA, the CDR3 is TGTGCCAGCAGTGACCAGGGATACTACTATGGCTACACCTTC.